This T cell receptor beta chain comes out of a study of cytotoxic CD8 clonotypes in ibrutinib-treated CLL (dated by TCRdb to 2020 to 2023). For the study in its entirety: The cohort included roughly 15 treatment-naive and about a dozen relapsed/refractory patients; around 18 were IGHV unmutated. Cryopreserved peripheral blood mononuclear cells were obtained prior to treatment, at the time of response, and at either disease progression or sustained remission. Longitudinal samples were obtainable from about 30% of the roughly 86 participants in the trial. Responses were partial in some 24 patients and complete in 2; after median about 68 months follow-up, some 15 stayed in remission and some twelve progressed. Response samples were taken after a median of around 13 months on treatment, ranging from about 6 to 40 months. An average of roughly 270,000 productive templates and around 100,000 productive rearrangements was obtained per sample. The paper's findings and limits, for the study overall: Baseline clonality was found to be higher than that of age-matched healthy donors and was strongly correlated with circulating CD8+ T-cell counts. Lymph node repertoires were not examined, and the timing of sampling was not matched between patients in sustained remission and those whose disease progressed. Public clonotypes were rare and either shrank or stayed stable during treatment, and the rise in clonality at ibrutinib response reflected expansion of private clonotypes. Clonality increased at ibrutinib response, stayed stable in sustained remission, and fell back toward baseline at progression.

On a MiSeq, deep resolution sequencing aimed for a depth between 1 in 1 million and 1 in 200,000 T cells, with each clonotype covered around 10x on average. The immunoSEQ hsTCRB Kit was used to generate the TCR beta libraries. Under the source paper's analysis protocol: ImmunoSEQ Data Assistant and ImmunoSEQ Analyzer were used for data analysis, and V, D and J genes were assigned according to IMGT definitions. Clonality was computed as one minus normalized Shannon entropy of productive rearrangement frequencies, ranging from 0 to 1. Public clonotype analysis was restricted to overrepresented clonotypes comprising at least 0.05% of each patient's repertoire. Approximately 13 age-matched healthy donor repertoires from immuneACCESS served as clonality controls. TCRdb provides this immuneACCESS table in a form limited to in-frame rearrangements. Some clones are lacking; in checked studies, under half of them reflect an unresolved V gene, and why the rest are absent is not known. That table supplies the V and J calls and clone size; D and trimming were determined from the DNA. This sample gives tens of thousands of clones in total; roughly 49% of them show up just once. Approximately 17% of the sample is in the top ten clones.

V and J lose 5 bases and 0 bases, and a span of 8 bases separates them. From the cysteine through the phenylalanine, the CDR3 covers 15 amino acids. Only the CDR3 part of the read is kept: 45 bases, read in frame from the first base. CDR1 and CDR2, looked up from the germline V gene, are MNHEY and SVGAGI. On this clone: Its cognate antigen has yet to be identified. Per-base qualities were not stored, and no clone one base away is much larger.

Roughly 2 micrograms of genomic DNA were extracted from cryopreserved PBMCs for TCR beta library preparation. High-throughput TCR beta sequencing was performed on longitudinal blood samples from CLL patients receiving ibrutinib monotherapy. The patients took part in an open-label, single-center phase 2 trial of ibrutinib monotherapy. This sequence was found in a human donor with chronic lymphocytic leukemia. Sample: PBMCs, taken before ibrutinib treatment. The V gene is TRBV6-5 and the J gene is TRBJ2-6; perhaps TRBD1 is the D gene, with 6 bases matching. The CDR3 sequence is CASSLRGSGANVLTF. The bases are TGTGCCAGCAGTCTCAGGGGCTCTGGGGCCAACGTCCTGACTTTC.